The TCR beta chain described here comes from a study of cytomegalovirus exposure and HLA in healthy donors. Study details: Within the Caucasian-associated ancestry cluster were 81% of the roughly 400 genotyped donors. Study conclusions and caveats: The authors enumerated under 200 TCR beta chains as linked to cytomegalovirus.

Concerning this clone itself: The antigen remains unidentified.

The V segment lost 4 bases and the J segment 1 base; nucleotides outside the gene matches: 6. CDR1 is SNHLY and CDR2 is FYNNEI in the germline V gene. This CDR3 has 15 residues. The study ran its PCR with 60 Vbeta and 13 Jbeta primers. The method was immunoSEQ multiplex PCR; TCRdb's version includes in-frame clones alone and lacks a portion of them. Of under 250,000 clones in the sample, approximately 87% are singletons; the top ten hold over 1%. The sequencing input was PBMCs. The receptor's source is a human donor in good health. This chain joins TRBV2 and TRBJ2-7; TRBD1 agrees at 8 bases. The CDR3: CASSGTGSVSYEQYF. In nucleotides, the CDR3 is TGTGCCAGCAGTGGGACAGGGAGTGTTTCCTACGAGCAGTACTTC. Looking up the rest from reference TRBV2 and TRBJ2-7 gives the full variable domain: EPEVTQTPSHQVTQMGQEVILRCVPISNHLYFYWYRQILGQKVEFLVSFYNNEISEKSEIFDDQFSVERPDGSNFTLKIRSTKLEDSAMYFCASSGTGSVSYEQYFGPGTRLTVT.